This record looks at one T cell receptor beta chain sequence and its context. Its antigen is currently unknown. This sample was included in a study of cytomegalovirus exposure and HLA in healthy donors. About the research overall: Falling in the Caucasian-associated ancestry cluster were 80% to 85% of 300 to 500 genotyped donors. The study's findings and limits: Previously analyzed data showed that most TCR beta V segments were productive at a frequency of about 90% or about 30%.

PCR employed 60 Vbeta and 13 Jbeta primers. The repertoire was sequenced with immunoSEQ multiplex PCR; TCRdb's copy has only in-frame clones and lacks some. The sample lists around 130,000 clones; around 70% were seen once. Unrecorded immune exposures were likely, despite nominal health at sampling. Per the germline V gene, CDR1 is SGHAT and CDR2 is FQDESV (reference sequence). CDR3 length: 16 residues. V dropped 5 bases and J dropped 0 bases, with 11 bases sitting between them. J is TRBJ1-6 and V is TRBV11-1, with D tentatively TRBD1 (5 bases). Sequencing was performed on PBMCs. The TCR comes from a middle-aged woman in good health and CMV-seropositive. The CDR3 loop reads CASSTDSSSYNSPLHF. DNA of the CDR3: TGTGCCAGCAGCACAGACAGTTCCTCCTATAATTCACCCCTCCACTTT. Based on the CDR3 plus reference TRBV11-1 and TRBJ1-6, the full variable domain is EAEVAQSPRYKITEKSQAVAFWCDPISGHATLYWYRQILGQGPELLVQFQDESVVDDSQLPKDRFSAERLKGVDSTLKIQPAELGDSAMYLCASSTDSSSYNSPLHFGNGTRLTVT.